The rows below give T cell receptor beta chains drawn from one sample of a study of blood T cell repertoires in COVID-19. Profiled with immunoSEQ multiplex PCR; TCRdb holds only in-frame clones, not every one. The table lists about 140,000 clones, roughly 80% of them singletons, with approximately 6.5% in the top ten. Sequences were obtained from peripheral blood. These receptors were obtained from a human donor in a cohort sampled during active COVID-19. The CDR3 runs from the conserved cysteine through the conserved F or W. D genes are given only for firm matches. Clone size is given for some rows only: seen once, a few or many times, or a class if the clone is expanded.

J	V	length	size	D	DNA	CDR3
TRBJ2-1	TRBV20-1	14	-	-	TGCAGTGCTAGTTCTGGAGCCTCCTACAATGAGCAGTTCTTC	CSASSGASYNEQFF
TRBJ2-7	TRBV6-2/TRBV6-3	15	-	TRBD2	TGTGCCAGCAGTCTACGGAGCGGGGGGGCTTGGGAGCAGTACTTC	CASSLRSGGAWEQYF
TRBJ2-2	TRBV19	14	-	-	TGTGCCAGTAGTCCCACAGGGGAGGCCGGGGAGCTGTTTTTT	CASSPTGEAGELFF
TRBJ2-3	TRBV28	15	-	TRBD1	TGTGCCAGCAGTCCGACAGGGGTCGGCACAGATACGCAGTATTTT	CASSPTGVGTDTQYF
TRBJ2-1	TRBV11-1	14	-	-	TGTGCCAGCAGCTCTGGACAGTTTGGCAATGAGCAGTTCTTC	CASSSGQFGNEQFF
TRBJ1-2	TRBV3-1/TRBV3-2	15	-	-	TGTGCCAGCAGCCAAAGAGCGGGGCAGTGGTATGGCTACACCTTC	CASSQRAGQWYGYTF
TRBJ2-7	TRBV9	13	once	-	TGTGCCAGCAGCCCAGGGCAGGGAACCGAGCAGTACTTC	CASSPGQGTEQYF
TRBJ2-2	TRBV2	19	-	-	TGTGCCAGCACCACCCCCCGGGACAACACCCTTCCCGACACCGGGGAGCTGTTTTTT	CASTTPRDNTLPDTGELFF
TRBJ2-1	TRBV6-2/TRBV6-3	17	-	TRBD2	TGTGCCAGCAGTTACTCGAAGACTAGCGGGGTAAACCATGAGCAGTTCTTC	CASSYSKTSGVNHEQFF
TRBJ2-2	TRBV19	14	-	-	TGTGCCAGTAGTATAGAGGGGAGAGCCGGGGAGCTGTTTTTT	CASSIEGRAGELFF
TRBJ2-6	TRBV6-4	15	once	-	TGTGCCAGCAGTGACGGGGGGACGGGGGCCAACGTCCTGACTTTC	CASSDGGTGANVLTF
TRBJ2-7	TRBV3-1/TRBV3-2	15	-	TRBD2	TGTGCCAGCAGCCTCCCTAGCGGGGGGTTATACGAGCAGTACTTC	CASSLPSGGLYEQYF
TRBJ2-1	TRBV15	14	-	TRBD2	TGTGCCACCAGTGGACTAGCGGGGGGGGATGAGCAGTTCTTC	CATSGLAGGDEQFF
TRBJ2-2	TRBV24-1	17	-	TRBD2	TGTGCCACCAGTGAACAGGGCGGGGGGCAGAACACCGGGGAGCTGTTTTTT	CATSEQGGGQNTGELFF
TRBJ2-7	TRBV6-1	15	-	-	TGTGCCAGCAGTGAAGCGGCGGGCGACTCCTACGAGCAGTACTTC	CASSEAAGDSYEQYF
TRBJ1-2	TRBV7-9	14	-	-	TGTGCCAGCAGCCGTGAGATGGGGGGGTATGGCTACACCTTC	CASSREMGGYGYTF
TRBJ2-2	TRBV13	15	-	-	TGTGCCAGCAGTCTAAGGCCCCAGGGCACCGGGGAGCTGTTTTTT	CASSLRPQGTGELFF
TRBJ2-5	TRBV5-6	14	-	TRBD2	TGTGCCAGCAGCCCCGGGACTAGCCTAAAGACCCAGTACTTC	CASSPGTSLKTQYF
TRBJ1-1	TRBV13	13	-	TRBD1	TGTGCCAGCAGCCAACAGGGGTTGGCTGAAGCTTTCTTT	CASSQQGLAEAFF
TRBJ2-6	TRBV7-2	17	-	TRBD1	TGTGCCAGCAGCCCGAAGCCAACAGGGGTGGGGGCCAACGTCCTGACTTTC	CASSPKPTGVGANVLTF
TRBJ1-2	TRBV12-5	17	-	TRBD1	TGTGCTAGTGGTTTGGTGTCTACAGGGGGCGCTTACTATGGCTACACCTTC	CASGLVSTGGAYYGYTF
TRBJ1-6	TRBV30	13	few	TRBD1	TGTGCCTTATCGACAGGGAATAATTCACCCCTCCACTTT	CALSTGNNSPLHF
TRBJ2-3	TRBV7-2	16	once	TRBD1	TGTGCCAGCAGCTTAGGACAGGGGGTCGGCACAGATACGCAGTATTTT	CASSLGQGVGTDTQYF
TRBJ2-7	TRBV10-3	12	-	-	TGTGCCAGCGGACTAAACAGGGGCGAGCAGTACTTC	CASGLNRGEQYF
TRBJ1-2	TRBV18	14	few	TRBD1	TGTGCCAGCTCCTGGGACAGGGAAAACTATGGCTACACCTTC	CASSWDRENYGYTF
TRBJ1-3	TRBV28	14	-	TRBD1	TGTGCCAGCAACCAGGCCGCAGGGGGTTTCACCATATATTTT	CASNQAAGGFTIYF
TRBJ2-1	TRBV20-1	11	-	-	TGCAGTGCTAGAGATTTCAGTGAGCAGTTCTTC	CSARDFSEQFF
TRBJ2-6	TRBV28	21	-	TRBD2	TGTGCCAGCAGTATTTCTACGACTAGCGGGGGATTCAGCTCTGGGGCCAACGTCCTGACTTTC	CASSISTTSGGFSSGANVLTF
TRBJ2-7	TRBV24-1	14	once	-	TGTGCCACCAGTGATACTGGGACTCTCTACGAGCAGTACTTC	CATSDTGTLYEQYF
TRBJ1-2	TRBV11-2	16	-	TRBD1	TGTGCCAGCAGAAAGAACAGGGGGCGAGAGAACTATGGCTACACCTTC	CASRKNRGRENYGYTF
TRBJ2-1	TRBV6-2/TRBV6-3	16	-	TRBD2	TGTGCCAGCAGTTACTCGCGCGGGGGGGTATACAATGAGCAGTTCTTC	CASSYSRGGVYNEQFF